This TCR beta chain was captured in a study of T cell repertoires in cytomegalovirus infection. Study findings and constraints: HLA-C-restricted, CMV-specific TCR beta clonotypes were dominant ex vivo.

A word on this clonotype: No antigen is known for it.

From the reads, TCRdb called clonotypes with MiXCR, one entry per CDR3 protein. The table shows 100,000 to 150,000 distinct CDR3 sequences, with over 25% occurring only once. The CDR3 has 14 amino acids. Germline loops: CDR1 SGHDT, CDR2 YYEEEE. Trimming took 3 bases from V and 5 from J, leaving 15 bases between them. The specimen was CD8+ T cells from cultured PBMCs, collected from culture after CMV antigen stimulation. The sequence was obtained from a human donor in good health (CMV status not recorded). Some clones in this sample may be carry-over from other donors' samples. The genes are TRBV5-6 and TRBJ2-7, with D maybe TRBD1 (7 bases). The CDR3 protein is CASSWPTGRNEQYF. CDR3 DNA sequence: TGTGCCAGCAGCTGGCCGACAGGGAGGAACGAGCAGTACTTC.